Listed below are T cell receptor beta chains from one sample, sequenced in a study of human thymus T cells. Sequencing used immunoSEQ multiplex PCR; TCRdb keeps in-frame clones, though not all of them. This sample carries tens of thousands of clones, 95% of them seen once, and the ten largest clones take 0.034%. Material: thymus tissue. Receptors were obtained from a girl less than two years old with a congenital heart defect but otherwise immunologically healthy. CDR3s include the opening cysteine and the closing phenylalanine or tryptophan. A D gene is named only where the DNA matches it firmly. Not every row has a clone size; where given, it reads once, few, many or a size class.

CDR3: CASSSHQNTEAFF; DNA: TGTGCCAGCAGCTCCCACCAGAACACTGAAGCTTTCTTT; D: NA; size: NA; J: TRBJ1-1; V: TRBV7-9
CDR3: CASGRGSASYEQYF; DNA: TGTGCCAGCGGGAGGGGTTCTGCTTCCTACGAGCAGTACTTC; D: TRBD2; size: NA; J: TRBJ2-7; V: TRBV6-6
CDR3: CASSNRTSGSFIYNEQFF; DNA: TGTGCCAGCAGCAATCGGACTAGCGGGAGTTTCATCTACAATGAGCAGTTCTTC; D: TRBD2; size: once; J: TRBJ2-1; V: TRBV9
CDR3: CASSLDRHQNSYNEQFF; DNA: TGTGCCAGCAGCTTAGATCGGCATCAGAACTCCTACAATGAGCAGTTCTTC; D: NA; size: NA; J: TRBJ2-1; V: TRBV11-3
CDR3: CAISEVVCGYTF; DNA: TGTGCCATCAGTGAGGTGGTTTGTGGCTACACCTTC; D: NA; size: few; J: TRBJ1-2; V: TRBV10-3
CDR3: CATSTDRVRAFF; DNA: TGTGCCACCAGCACCGACAGGGTCCGAGCTTTCTTT; D: TRBD1; size: NA; J: TRBJ1-1; V: TRBV15
CDR3: CASSLESGNTIYF; DNA: TGTGCCAGCAGCTTGGAATCTGGAAACACCATATATTTT; D: NA; size: NA; J: TRBJ1-3; V: TRBV5-6
CDR3: CASSYPRQGTRDEQFF; DNA: TGTGCCAGCAGTTACCCGAGACAGGGCACTCGGGATGAGCAGTTCTTC; D: TRBD1; size: NA; J: TRBJ2-1; V: TRBV6-6
CDR3: CASGLIYGYTF; DNA: TGTGCCAGCGGCCTTATCTATGGCTACACCTTC; D: NA; size: NA; J: TRBJ1-2; V: TRBV28
CDR3: CARNDPSDGDTQYF; DNA: TGTGCCAGGAACGATCCTAGCGATGGAGATACGCAGTATTTT; D: NA; size: once; J: TRBJ2-3; V: TRBV2
CDR3: CASSYEPQGGVDGYTF; DNA: TGTGCCAGCAGTTACGAACCCCAAGGGGGTGTCGATGGCTACACCTTC; D: NA; size: NA; J: TRBJ1-2; V: TRBV6-5
CDR3: CASSFAREGLTDTQYF; DNA: TGTGCCAGCAGTTTCGCCAGGGAGGGCCTGACAGATACGCAGTATTTT; D: TRBD2; size: NA; J: TRBJ2-3; V: TRBV28
CDR3: CASSQERGRGNEKLFF; DNA: TGCGCCAGCAGCCAAGAACGGGGGCGGGGTAATGAAAAACTGTTTTTT; D: NA; size: NA; J: TRBJ1-4; V: TRBV4-1
CDR3: CASSATSITDTQYF; DNA: TGTGCCAGCAGCGCTACTAGTATAACAGATACGCAGTATTTT; D: NA; size: NA; J: TRBJ2-3; V: TRBV9
CDR3: CASSFGLRGQPQHF; DNA: TGTGCCAGCAGCTTTGGTCTTAGGGGTCAGCCCCAGCATTTT; D: NA; size: NA; J: TRBJ1-5; V: TRBV5-5
CDR3: CAWSPLGAGARYGYTF; DNA: TGTGCCTGGAGCCCTCTCGGTGCAGGGGCTCGGTATGGCTACACCTTC; D: NA; size: NA; J: TRBJ1-2; V: TRBV30
CDR3: CSVGAGGSQQYF; DNA: TGCAGCGTTGGCGCGGGAGGTAGCCAGCAGTACTTC; D: TRBD2; size: NA; J: TRBJ2-7; V: TRBV29-1
CDR3: CASSFRDNYGYTF; DNA: TGCGCCAGCAGCTTCCGGGATAACTATGGCTACACCTTC; D: NA; size: few; J: TRBJ1-2; V: TRBV5-1
CDR3: CASSFIKLAGHTQYF; DNA: TGTGCCAGCAGCTTTATAAAACTAGCGGGACATACGCAGTATTTT; D: TRBD2; size: NA; J: TRBJ2-3; V: TRBV7-8
CDR3: CATSRDPRRGDPYEQYF; DNA: TGTGCCACCAGCAGAGACCCCCGTCGGGGCGACCCCTACGAGCAGTACTTC; D: NA; size: NA; J: TRBJ2-7; V: TRBV15
CDR3: CASSLRRTDTQYF; DNA: TGTGCCAGCAGCTTAAGAAGGACAGATACGCAGTATTTT; D: NA; size: few; J: TRBJ2-3; V: TRBV7-3
CDR3: CASSPCRDSDWDHSGANVLTF; DNA: TGTGCCAGCAGCCCATGCCGGGACAGTGATTGGGATCACTCTGGGGCCAACGTCCTGACTTTC; D: TRBD1; size: NA; J: TRBJ2-6; V: TRBV7-8
CDR3: CASSLGGSPYEQYF; DNA: TGTGCCAGCAGCTTGGGAGGCAGCCCCTACGAGCAGTACTTC; D: NA; size: NA; J: TRBJ2-7; V: TRBV7-2
CDR3: CASSRTGEGGGNQPQHF; DNA: TGTGCCAGCAGCAGAACAGGGGAGGGAGGCGGCAATCAGCCCCAGCATTTT; D: TRBD1; size: NA; J: TRBJ1-5; V: TRBV7-9
CDR3: CAISVGGYEKLFF; DNA: TGTGCCATCAGTGTCGGGGGTTATGAAAAACTGTTTTTT; D: NA; size: NA; J: TRBJ1-4; V: TRBV10-3
CDR3: CASSQDLTLYEQYF; DNA: TGCGCCAGCAGCCAAGATCTGACCCTCTACGAGCAGTACTTC; D: NA; size: NA; J: TRBJ2-7; V: TRBV4-1
CDR3: CASSQATGPQGPTGELFF; DNA: TGCGCCAGCAGCCAGGCTACCGGGCCACAGGGCCCCACCGGGGAGCTGTTTTTT; D: NA; size: NA; J: TRBJ2-2; V: TRBV4-1
CDR3: CAWSAEASGDEQYF; DNA: TGTGCCTGGAGTGCCGAAGCGTCAGGGGACGAGCAGTACTTC; D: NA; size: NA; J: TRBJ2-7; V: TRBV30
CDR3: CASSPTSLQETQYF; DNA: TGTGCCAGCAGCCCGACTAGCCTCCAAGAGACCCAGTACTTC; D: TRBD2; size: NA; J: TRBJ2-5; V: TRBV11-2
CDR3: CAISESKSGRPSTDTQYF; DNA: TGTGCCATCAGTGAGTCGAAAAGCGGGAGACCTAGCACAGATACGCAGTATTTT; D: TRBD2; size: NA; J: TRBJ2-3; V: TRBV10-3
CDR3: CASSPHLPGTNTGELFF; DNA: TGTGCCAGCAGCCCACACCTCCCCGGGACCAACACCGGGGAGCTGTTTTTT; D: NA; size: NA; J: TRBJ2-2; V: TRBV27
CDR3: CASSLARWDTEAFF; DNA: TGTGCCAGCAGCTTGGCCAGGTGGGACACTGAAGCTTTCTTT; D: NA; size: NA; J: TRBJ1-1; V: TRBV5-5
CDR3: CASSPLLGETQYF; DNA: TGTGCCAGTAGTCCCCTTTTGGGAGAGACCCAGTACTTC; D: NA; size: NA; J: TRBJ2-5; V: TRBV19
CDR3: CASRLTGTGGSGQYF; DNA: TGTGCCAGCAGGCTAACCGGGACAGGGGGCTCTGGGCAGTACTTC; D: TRBD1; size: NA; J: TRBJ2-7; V: TRBV6-1
CDR3: CASTDFAQETQYF; DNA: TGTGCCAGCACCGACTTTGCGCAAGAGACCCAGTACTTC; D: NA; size: NA; J: TRBJ2-5; V: TRBV28
CDR3: CASSLRYRVRPFEGETQYF; DNA: TGTGCCAGCAGCTTGAGGTACCGGGTCAGGCCCTTTGAAGGGGAGACCCAGTACTTC; D: NA; size: NA; J: TRBJ2-5; V: TRBV7-9
CDR3: CASSQDPRVAGVVFRKHTDTQYF; DNA: TGTGCCAGCAGCCAAGATCCCCGAGTAGCGGGAGTGGTCTTTCGGAAGCACACAGATACGCAGTATTTT; D: TRBD2; size: NA; J: TRBJ2-3; V: TRBV4-2
CDR3: CASSRVAGEETQYF; DNA: TGTGCCAGCTCACGCGTGGCGGGAGAAGAGACCCAGTACTTC; D: TRBD2; size: NA; J: TRBJ2-5; V: TRBV18
CDR3: CSVAVGSGANVLTF; DNA: TGCAGCGTTGCCGTAGGGTCTGGGGCCAACGTCCTGACTTTC; D: NA; size: NA; J: TRBJ2-6; V: TRBV29-1
CDR3: CASSGETGTGMIWASGANVLTF; DNA: TGTGCCAGCAGCGGCGAAACCGGGACAGGAATGATTTGGGCCTCTGGGGCCAACGTCCTGACTTTC; D: TRBD1; size: NA; J: TRBJ2-6; V: TRBV9
CDR3: CASSAGLAATYEQYF; DNA: TGTGCCAGCAGCGCTGGACTAGCTGCTACCTACGAGCAGTACTTC; D: TRBD2; size: NA; J: TRBJ2-7; V: TRBV11-2
CDR3: CASGPGKKLFF; DNA: TGTGCCAGCGGGCCTGGGAAAAAACTGTTTTTT; D: NA; size: NA; J: TRBJ1-4; V: TRBV6-7
CDR3: CASSVGETQYF; DNA: TGTGCCAGCAGTGTGGGAGAGACCCAGTACTTC; D: NA; size: NA; J: TRBJ2-5; V: TRBV6-1
CDR3: CASSEGGRADQPQHF; DNA: TGTGCCAGCAGTGAAGGGGGCAGGGCTGACCAGCCCCAGCATTTT; D: NA; size: few; J: TRBJ1-5; V: TRBV6-1
CDR3: CSVRTSGSVSYNEQFF; DNA: TGCAGCGTTAGGACTAGCGGGAGTGTCTCCTACAATGAGCAGTTCTTC; D: TRBD2; size: NA; J: TRBJ2-1; V: TRBV29-1
CDR3: CATPGLGGYTF; DNA: TGTGCCACCCCAGGTCTAGGAGGCTACACCTTC; D: NA; size: NA; J: TRBJ1-2; V: TRBV6-6
CDR3: CASSVALPYEQYF; DNA: TGTGCCAGCAGTGTAGCCCTCCCCTACGAGCAGTACTTC; D: NA; size: NA; J: TRBJ2-7; V: TRBV2
CDR3: CASSFGDREPPPRLDTEAFF; DNA: TGTGCCAGCAGCTTTGGGGACAGGGAACCTCCCCCACGGTTAGACACTGAAGCTTTCTTT; D: TRBD1; size: NA; J: TRBJ1-1; V: TRBV5-4
CDR3: CASSRFSGRTRNTGELFF; DNA: TGTGCCAGCAGTCGATTTAGCGGGAGGACCCGGAACACCGGGGAGCTGTTTTTT; D: TRBD2; size: once; J: TRBJ2-2; V: TRBV28
CDR3: CASSPQRDSSSYEQYF; DNA: TGTGCCAGTAGCCCCCAACGGGACAGCAGCTCCTACGAGCAGTACTTC; D: TRBD1; size: NA; J: TRBJ2-7; V: TRBV19
CDR3: CASSLAWTAGGEAFF; DNA: TGTGCCAGCAGCTTGGCATGGACGGCCGGGGGTGAAGCTTTCTTT; D: NA; size: NA; J: TRBJ1-1; V: TRBV5-4
CDR3: CASSVDGTPSGEQYF; DNA: TGTGCCAGCAGTGTGGATGGAACCCCGTCGGGGGAGCAGTACTTC; D: NA; size: NA; J: TRBJ2-7; V: TRBV2
CDR3: CASQTDQGPPDTQYF; DNA: TGTGCCTCACAAACCGACCAGGGCCCCCCAGATACGCAGTATTTT; D: NA; size: NA; J: TRBJ2-3; V: TRBV27
CDR3: CASSREPEREYEQYF; DNA: TGCGCCAGCAGCCGAGAACCCGAACGGGAATACGAGCAGTACTTC; D: NA; size: NA; J: TRBJ2-7; V: TRBV4-1
CDR3: CASSTGPMNTEAFF; DNA: TGTGCCAGTAGTACAGGGCCCATGAACACTGAAGCTTTCTTT; D: NA; size: NA; J: TRBJ1-1; V: TRBV19
CDR3: CASSQDPGGASSYNEQFF; DNA: TGTGCCAGCAGCCAAGACCCGGGTGGGGCTAGCTCCTACAATGAGCAGTTCTTC; D: NA; size: NA; J: TRBJ2-1; V: TRBV14
CDR3: CASSPGRLSYEQYF; DNA: TGTGCCAGCAGTCCTGGCCGACTCTCCTATGAGCAGTACTTC; D: NA; size: NA; J: TRBJ2-7; V: TRBV27
CDR3: CASLSTGPGEQYF; DNA: TGTGCCAGCCTCTCGACAGGGCCGGGCGAGCAGTACTTC; D: TRBD1; size: NA; J: TRBJ2-7; V: TRBV28
CDR3: CASSPGGLNEKLFF; DNA: TGTGCCAGCTCACCAGGGGGACTTAATGAAAAACTGTTTTTT; D: NA; size: few; J: TRBJ1-4; V: TRBV18
CDR3: CATREGNNEQFF; DNA: TGTGCCACCAGGGAGGGGAACAATGAGCAGTTCTTC; D: TRBD2; size: NA; J: TRBJ2-1; V: TRBV28